Here is one TCR beta chain with its context. The sample belongs to a study of cytomegalovirus exposure and HLA in healthy donors. The CDR3 spans 11 residues. V gave up 7 bases and J gave up 5 bases, with 6 bases separating them. From germline, CDR1 is SEHNR and CDR2 FQNEAQ (reference sequence). 13 Jbeta primers and 60 Vbeta primers were used for the PCR. Assay: immunoSEQ multiplex PCR; the TCRdb copy retains only in-frame clones and omits some. Among some 190,000 clones, more than 65% were seen once, and the ten largest hold about 2.5%. Each of the donors was a healthy bone marrow donor. The sequence derives from a young woman in good health and CMV-seropositive. This chain connects TRBV7-9 to TRBJ2-1; D remains ambiguous. Sequenced: PBMCs. The CDR3 reads CASNIHNEQFF. The CDR3, as DNA: TGTGCCAGCAACATCCACAATGAGCAGTTCTTC.